The 15 T cell receptor beta chains given below trace back to one sample, sequenced in a study of molecular identifiers for immune sequencing clone quantification. TCRdb ran MiXCR on the PCR reads and lists one entry per CDR3 protein. Of approximately 12,000 distinct CDR3 sequences listed, 15% to 20% are singletons. The specimen was naive CD8+ T cells from blood, with Jurkat cell RNA spiked in. The sample's subset: FACS-sorted CD8+CD4-CCR7+CD45RA+ naive T cells. The origin of the receptors is a human donor in good health. Some libraries in this study had Jurkat cell RNA spiked in.

This clonotype was observed at least ten times. V and J are TRBV7-6 and TRBJ2-7; D not certain. V was trimmed by 5 bases and J by 7 bases, leaving 12 bases between them. Germline V CDR1 and CDR2: SGHVS, FNYEAQ. This CDR3 contains 12 residues. The CDR3 DNA reads TGTGCCAGCAGCGACGACCTGGGGGAGCAGTACTTC. As protein: CASSDDLGEQYF.

This clonotype qualifies as medium-sized (0.01 to 0.1%). The chain is built from TRBV7-8 and TRBJ1-6; D uncertain. Germline CDR1 is SGHVS and CDR2 is FQNEAQ. Trimming shortened V by 3 bases and J by 8 bases, and 17 bases separated the two germline ends. The CDR3 extends over 16 amino acids. CDR3 coding DNA: TGTGCCAGCAGCTTTAGTCTAATGCCCCTGGATTCACCCCTCCACTTT. Protein product: CASSFSLMPLDSPLHF.

The chain is built from TRBV23-1 and TRBJ2-7; weak D call: TRBD2 (5 bases). TRBV23-1 is an open reading frame, and its role is uncertain. The V end lost 0 bases, the J end lost 0 bases, and 21 bases lay between the germline ends. There are 19 residues in the CDR3. CDR3 residues: CASSQSRQDLAPSSYEQYF. The CDR3 DNA sequence: TGCGCCAGCAGTCAATCGCGCCAGGACTTAGCCCCTAGCTCCTACGAGCAGTACTTC.

Worth noting for this clonotype: A read error may be the cause here, since a much bigger clone is one base away. This chain connects TRBV10-3 to TRBJ2-1; D unclear. This CDR3 spans 13 amino acids. In germline, CDR1 is ENHRY, CDR2 SYGVKD. V was trimmed by 6 bases and J by 4 bases, leaving 10 bases between them. CDR3 nucleotide sequence: TGTGCCATCAGCCTTGGCAGTTACAATGAGCAGTTCTTC. It is translated as CAISLGSYNEQFF.

This clonotype ranks as medium-sized. CDR3 coding DNA: TGTGCCAGCAGCCGCGTTGTGCTAGCGAGCACAGATACGCAGTATTTT. This translates into CASSRVVLASTDTQYF. This chain joins TRBV7-2 and TRBJ2-3; D is perhaps TRBD2 (6 bases). Germline assignment: CDR1 SGHTA and CDR2 FQGNSA. The CDR3 is 16 residues long. V shed 5 bases and J shed 0 bases, with 15 bases lying between them.

The chain joins TRBV5-1 to TRBJ2-1; D might be TRBD1 or TRBD2, each matching 6 bases. Germline CDR1 SGHRS, CDR2 YFSETQ. The CDR3 consists of 15 residues. Trimming pared 0 bases from V and 6 bases from J, leaving 13 bases between. DNA for the CDR3: TGCGCCAGCAGCTTGGGCCCGGGGGCGGGCAATGAGCAGTTCTTC. This codes for CASSLGPGAGNEQFF.

This clonotype was observed a handful of times. Possible read error: a much larger clone is one base away. The V and J genes are TRBV27 and TRBJ2-1, with 12 bases identical to TRBD1. The CDR3 covers 16 residues. The germline gives CDR1 MNHEY, CDR2 SMNVEV (reference sequence). This CDR3 reads CTSSLEGTGGNNEQFF. DNA for the CDR3: TGTACCAGCAGTTTAGAAGGGACAGGGGGCAACAATGAGCAGTTCTTC.

This clonotype occurred many times. CDR3 in amino acids: CASSLAPATLSYGYTF. CDR3 in DNA: TGTGCCAGCAGCTTAGCGCCGGCAACACTATCCTATGGCTACACCTTC. This chain connects TRBV7-9 to TRBJ1-2, with unresolved D. The CDR3 has 16 residues. Germline V lookup: CDR1 SEHNR, CDR2 FQNEAQ (reference sequence). V was cut by 0 bases and J by 4 bases, with 15 bases left in between.

In its sample, this clonotype was seen many times. The rearrangement uses TRBV6-5 and TRBJ1-2; weak D call: TRBD1 (5 bases). The CDR3 loop spans 14 amino acids. The germline V gene has CDR1 MNHEY and CDR2 SVGAGI. Trimming pared 2 bases from V and 4 bases from J, leaving 11 bases between. The CDR3 DNA reads TGTGCCAGCAGTTACGGGGGTCCCTTCTATGGCTACACCTTC. Protein product: CASSYGGPFYGYTF.

There are many counts of this clonotype. The V call is TRBV27, the J call TRBJ2-7, with a possible D match to TRBD2 (6 bases). CDR1 is MNHEY, CDR2 SMNVEV, per germline (reference sequence). There are 13 residues in the CDR3. V was clipped by 6 bases and J by 2 bases, with 11 bases between them. CDR3 in DNA: TGTGCCAGCAGGGGGAGGTCGACCTACGAGCAGTACTTC. It yields the protein CASRGRSTYEQYF.

Worth noting for this clonotype: At one end, the junction sequence differs from germline, possibly due to a read error. The gene calls are TRBV29-1 and TRBJ2-1; 10 bases are shared with TRBD2. The germline gives CDR1 SQVTM, CDR2 ANQGSEA. The CDR3 contains 14 residues. The CDR3 DNA reads as TGCAGCGTCCAAGCGGGAGGGCCCTACAGTGAGCAGTTCTTC. Translation gives CSVQAGGPYSEQFF.

As concerns this clonotype: A much larger clonotype is one base distant, so this may be a read error. The J gene is TRBJ1-1, the V gene TRBV6-5; possibly TRBD1 for D (6 bases). The CDR3 runs 15 residues. Germline CDR1 and CDR2: MNHEY and SVGAGI. The V and J ends lost 7 bases and 4 bases respectively, with 19 bases between them. The CDR3 DNA is TGTGCCAGCAATCCGGGGGGCGGATGGGGCACTGAAGCTTTCTTT. Translation gives CASNPGGGWGTEAFF.

The genes are TRBV7-8 and TRBJ2-1, with a possible D match to TRBD2 (7 bases). Per germline, CDR1 SGHVS and CDR2 FQNEAQ. The V end was cut by 1 base, the J end by 3 bases, with 16 bases between. The CDR3 totals 17 residues. The DNA of the CDR3 is TGTGCCAGCAGCTTAGGAGGGGGGGGGAGTCTCTACAATGAGCAGTTCTTC. Protein sequence: CASSLGGGGSLYNEQFF.

Many counts were recorded for this clonotype. The chain links TRBV14 to TRBJ2-1; 8 nucleotides align to TRBD2. The germline CDR1 and CDR2 sequences are SGHDN and FVKESK. J lost 16 bases, V lost 1 base, and 9 bases had no gene match. CDR3 length: 13 residues. For the CDR3, the DNA is TGTGCCAGCAGCCAAGCCACAGCGGGAGCTCACTTCTTC. Translation: CASSQATAGAHFF.

By share, this clonotype ranks as medium-sized (0.01 to 0.1%). The gene calls are TRBV10-3 and TRBJ2-3; D gene ambiguous. The CDR3 is 14 residues long. V shed 5 bases and J shed 0 bases, with 9 bases lying between them. Germline CDR1 and CDR2: ENHRY and SYGVKD. The CDR3 region has the DNA TGTGCCATCAGTTTAGAAAATAGCACAGATACGCAGTATTTT. Its protein is CAISLENSTDTQYF.